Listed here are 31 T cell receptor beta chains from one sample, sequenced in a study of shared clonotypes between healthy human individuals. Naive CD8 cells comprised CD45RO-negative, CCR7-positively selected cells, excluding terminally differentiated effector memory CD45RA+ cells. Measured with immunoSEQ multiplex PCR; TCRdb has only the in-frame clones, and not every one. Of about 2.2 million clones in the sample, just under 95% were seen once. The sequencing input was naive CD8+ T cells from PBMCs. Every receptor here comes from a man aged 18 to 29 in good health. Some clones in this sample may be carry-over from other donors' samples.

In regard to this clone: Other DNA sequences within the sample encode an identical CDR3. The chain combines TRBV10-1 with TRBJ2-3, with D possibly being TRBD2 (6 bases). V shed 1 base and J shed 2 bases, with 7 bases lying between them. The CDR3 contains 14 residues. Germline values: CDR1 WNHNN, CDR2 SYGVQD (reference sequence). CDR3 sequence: CASSELRDTDTQYF. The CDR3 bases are TGCGCCAGCAGTGAGTTGCGGGACACAGATACGCAGTATTTT.

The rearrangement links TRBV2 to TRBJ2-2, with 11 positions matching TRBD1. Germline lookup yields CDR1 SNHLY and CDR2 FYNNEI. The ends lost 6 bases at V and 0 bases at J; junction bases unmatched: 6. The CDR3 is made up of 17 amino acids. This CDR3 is CASRERDRGTNTGELFF. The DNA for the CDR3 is TGTGCCAGCAGGGAACGGGACAGGGGGACGAACACCGGGGAGCTGTTTTTT.

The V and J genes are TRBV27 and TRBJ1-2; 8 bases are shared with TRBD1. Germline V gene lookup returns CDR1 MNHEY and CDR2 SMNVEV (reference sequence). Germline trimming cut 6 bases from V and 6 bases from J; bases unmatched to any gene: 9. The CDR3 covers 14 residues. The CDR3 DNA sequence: TGTGCCAGCAGACCGACAGGGGTTTTGAATGGCTACACCTTC. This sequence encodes CASRPTGVLNGYTF.

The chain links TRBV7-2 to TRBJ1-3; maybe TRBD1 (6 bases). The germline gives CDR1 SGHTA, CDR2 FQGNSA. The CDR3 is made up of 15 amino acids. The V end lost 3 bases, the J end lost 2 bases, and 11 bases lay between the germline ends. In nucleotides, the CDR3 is TGTGCCAGCAGCTTCCCGGACAGCCCTGGAAACACCATATATTTT. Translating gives CASSFPDSPGNTIYF.

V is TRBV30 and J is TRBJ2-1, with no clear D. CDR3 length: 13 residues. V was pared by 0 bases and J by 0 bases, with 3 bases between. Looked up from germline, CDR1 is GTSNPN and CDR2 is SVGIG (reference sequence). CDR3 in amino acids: CAWSVYSYNEQFF. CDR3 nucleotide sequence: TGTGCCTGGAGTGTTTACTCCTACAATGAGCAGTTCTTC.

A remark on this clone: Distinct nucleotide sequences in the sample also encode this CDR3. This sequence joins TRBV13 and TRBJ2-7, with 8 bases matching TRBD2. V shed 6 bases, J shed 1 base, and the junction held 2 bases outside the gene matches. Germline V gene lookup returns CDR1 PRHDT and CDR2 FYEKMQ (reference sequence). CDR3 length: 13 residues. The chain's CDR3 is CASRERGSYEQYF. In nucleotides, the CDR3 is TGTGCCAGCAGGGAGCGGGGGTCCTACGAGCAGTACTTC.

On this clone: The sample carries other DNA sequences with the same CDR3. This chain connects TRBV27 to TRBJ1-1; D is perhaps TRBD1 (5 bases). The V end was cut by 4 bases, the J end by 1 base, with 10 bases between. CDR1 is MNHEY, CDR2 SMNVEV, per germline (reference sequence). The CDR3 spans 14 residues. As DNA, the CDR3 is TGTGCCAGCAGTTCGAGGGGTACGAACACTGAAGCTTTCTTT. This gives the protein CASSSRGTNTEAFF.

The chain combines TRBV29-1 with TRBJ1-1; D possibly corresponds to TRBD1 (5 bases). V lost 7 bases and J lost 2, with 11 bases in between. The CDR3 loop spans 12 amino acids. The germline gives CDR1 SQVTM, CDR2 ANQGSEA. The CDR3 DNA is TGCAGCGAGCAGGGTCCTAACACTGAAGCTTTCTTT. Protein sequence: CSEQGPNTEAFF.

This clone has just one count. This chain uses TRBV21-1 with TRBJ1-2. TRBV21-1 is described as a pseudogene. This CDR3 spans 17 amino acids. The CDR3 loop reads CASSKVGTAGELYGYTF. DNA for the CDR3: TGTGCCAGCAGCAAAGTAGGGACGGCCGGGGAACTCTATGGCTACACCTTC.

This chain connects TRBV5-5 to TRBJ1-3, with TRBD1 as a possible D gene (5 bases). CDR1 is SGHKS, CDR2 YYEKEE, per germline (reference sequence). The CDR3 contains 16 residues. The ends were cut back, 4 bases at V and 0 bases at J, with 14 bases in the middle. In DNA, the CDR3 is TGTGCCAGCAGCCTCCCGGGACGGGGCTCTGGAAACACCATATATTTT. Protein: CASSLPGRGSGNTIYF.

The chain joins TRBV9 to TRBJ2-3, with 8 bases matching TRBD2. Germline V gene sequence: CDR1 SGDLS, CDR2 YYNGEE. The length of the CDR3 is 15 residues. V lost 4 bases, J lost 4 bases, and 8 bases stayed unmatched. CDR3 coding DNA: TGTGCCAGCAGCTCCGGGGGGACTAGTCCAGATACGCAGTATTTT. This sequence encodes CASSSGGTSPDTQYF.

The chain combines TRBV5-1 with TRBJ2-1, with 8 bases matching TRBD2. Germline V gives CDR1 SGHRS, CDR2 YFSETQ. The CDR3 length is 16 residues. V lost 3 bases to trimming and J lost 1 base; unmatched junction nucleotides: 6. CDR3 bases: TGCGCCAGCAGCTCTAACCTAGCGGGTTCCTACAATGAGCAGTTCTTC. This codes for CASSSNLAGSYNEQFF.

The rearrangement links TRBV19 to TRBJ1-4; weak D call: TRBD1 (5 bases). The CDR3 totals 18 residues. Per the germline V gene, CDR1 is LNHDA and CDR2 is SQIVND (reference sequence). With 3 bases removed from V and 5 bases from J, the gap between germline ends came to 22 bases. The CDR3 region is CASSIVGGPFRRNEKLFF. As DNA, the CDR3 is TGTGCCAGTAGTATTGTCGGGGGACCCTTCCGACGAAATGAAAAACTGTTTTTT.

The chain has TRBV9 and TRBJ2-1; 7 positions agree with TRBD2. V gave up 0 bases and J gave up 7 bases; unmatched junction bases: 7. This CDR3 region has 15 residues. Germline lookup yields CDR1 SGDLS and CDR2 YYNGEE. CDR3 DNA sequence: TGTGCCAGCAGCGTAGGGGGCGGGAGTAGGAATGAGCAGTTCTTC. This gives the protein CASSVGGGSRNEQFF.

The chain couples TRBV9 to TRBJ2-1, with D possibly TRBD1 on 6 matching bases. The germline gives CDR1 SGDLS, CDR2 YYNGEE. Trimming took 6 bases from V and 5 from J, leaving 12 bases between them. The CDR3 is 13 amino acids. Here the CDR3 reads CASKGELDNEQFF. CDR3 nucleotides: TGTGCCAGCAAGGGGGAGCTCGACAATGAGCAGTTCTTC.

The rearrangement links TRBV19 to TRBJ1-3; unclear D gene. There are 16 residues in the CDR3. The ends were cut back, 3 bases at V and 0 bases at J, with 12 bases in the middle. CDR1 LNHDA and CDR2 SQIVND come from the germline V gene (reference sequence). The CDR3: CASSMLPRSSGNTIYF. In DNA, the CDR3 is TGTGCCAGTAGTATGCTCCCCCGAAGCTCTGGAAACACCATATATTTT.

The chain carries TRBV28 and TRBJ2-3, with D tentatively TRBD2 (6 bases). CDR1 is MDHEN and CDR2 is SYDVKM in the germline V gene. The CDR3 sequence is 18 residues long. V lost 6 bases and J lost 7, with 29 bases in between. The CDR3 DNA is TGTGCCAGCAGCTCAGGACTATCCCCCTATAATCGACAAAATACGCAGTATTTT. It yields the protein CASSSGLSPYNRQNTQYF.

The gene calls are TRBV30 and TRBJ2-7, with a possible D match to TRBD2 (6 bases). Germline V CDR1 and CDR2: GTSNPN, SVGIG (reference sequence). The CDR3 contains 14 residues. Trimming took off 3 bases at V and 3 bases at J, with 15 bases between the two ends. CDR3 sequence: CAWRGTASRYEQYF. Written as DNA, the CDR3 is TGTGCCTGGAGGGGGACTGCTTCCCGCTACGAGCAGTACTTC.

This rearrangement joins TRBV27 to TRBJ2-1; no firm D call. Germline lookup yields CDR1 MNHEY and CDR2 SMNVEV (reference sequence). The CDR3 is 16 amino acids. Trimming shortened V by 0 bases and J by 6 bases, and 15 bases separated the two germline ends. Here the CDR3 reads CASSLSAGEAANEQFF. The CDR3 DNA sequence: TGTGCCAGCAGTTTATCTGCCGGAGAGGCGGCCAATGAGCAGTTCTTC.

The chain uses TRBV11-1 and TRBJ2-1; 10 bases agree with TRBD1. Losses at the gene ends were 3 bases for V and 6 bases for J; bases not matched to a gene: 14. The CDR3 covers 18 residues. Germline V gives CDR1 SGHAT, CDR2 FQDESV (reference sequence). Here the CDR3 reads CASSFRVARDRGPNEQFF. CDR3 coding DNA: TGTGCCAGCAGCTTTCGGGTTGCCAGGGACAGGGGCCCCAATGAGCAGTTCTTC.

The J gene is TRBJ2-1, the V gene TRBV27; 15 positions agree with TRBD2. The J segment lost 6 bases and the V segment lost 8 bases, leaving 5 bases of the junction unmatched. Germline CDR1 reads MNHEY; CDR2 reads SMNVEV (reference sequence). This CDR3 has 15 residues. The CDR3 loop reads CASGPGLAGGNEQFF. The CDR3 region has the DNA TGTGCCAGCGGCCCGGGACTAGCGGGAGGCAATGAGCAGTTCTTC.

The CDR3, as DNA: TGTGCCAGCCTCCTAGGGGGGACTAATGAAAAACTGTTTTTT. Its protein is CASLLGGTNEKLFF. This rearrangement joins TRBV28 to TRBJ1-4; TRBD1 is a possible D gene (6 bases). Trimming shortened V by 8 bases and J by 2 bases, and 12 bases separated the two germline ends. The germline CDR1 and CDR2 sequences are MDHEN and SYDVKM. The CDR3 spans 14 residues.

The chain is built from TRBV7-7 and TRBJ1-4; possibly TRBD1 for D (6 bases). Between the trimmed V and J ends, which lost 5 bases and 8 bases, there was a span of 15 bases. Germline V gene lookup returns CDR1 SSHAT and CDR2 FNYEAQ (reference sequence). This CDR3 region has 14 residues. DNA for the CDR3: TGTGCCAGCAGCAACGGGGGGGCAGGGGAAAAACTGTTTTTT. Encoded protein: CASSNGGAGEKLFF.

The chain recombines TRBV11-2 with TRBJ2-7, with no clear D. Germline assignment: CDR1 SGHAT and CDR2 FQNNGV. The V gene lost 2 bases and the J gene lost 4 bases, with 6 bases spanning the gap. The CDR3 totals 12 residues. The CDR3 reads CASSLIVYEQYF. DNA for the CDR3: TGTGCCAGCAGCTTAATCGTATACGAGCAGTACTTC.

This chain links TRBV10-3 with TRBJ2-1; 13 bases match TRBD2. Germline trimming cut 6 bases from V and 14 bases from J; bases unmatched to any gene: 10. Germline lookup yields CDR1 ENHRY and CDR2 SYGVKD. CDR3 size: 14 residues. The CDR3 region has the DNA TGTGCCATCAGGGGTGGACTAGCGGGAGATGTCGAGTTCTTC. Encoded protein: CAIRGGLAGDVEFF.

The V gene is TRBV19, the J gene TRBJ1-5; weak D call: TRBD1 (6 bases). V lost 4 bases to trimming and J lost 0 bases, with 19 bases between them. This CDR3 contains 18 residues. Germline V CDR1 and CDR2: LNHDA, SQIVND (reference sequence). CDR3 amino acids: CASSRKTPTGYSNQPQHF. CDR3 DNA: TGTGCCAGTAGTAGGAAGACCCCGACAGGCTATAGCAATCAGCCCCAGCATTTT.

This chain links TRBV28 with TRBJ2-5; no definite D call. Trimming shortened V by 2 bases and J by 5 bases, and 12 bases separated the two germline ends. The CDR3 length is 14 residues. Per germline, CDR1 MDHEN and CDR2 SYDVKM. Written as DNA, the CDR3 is TGTGCCAGCAGTTTACTAGGGTTTGGGGAGACCCAGTACTTC. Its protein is CASSLLGFGETQYF.

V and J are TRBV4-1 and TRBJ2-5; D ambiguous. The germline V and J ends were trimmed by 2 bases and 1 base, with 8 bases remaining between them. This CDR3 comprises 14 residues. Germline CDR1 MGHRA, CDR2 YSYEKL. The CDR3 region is CASSQSTPQETQYF. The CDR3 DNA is TGCGCCAGCAGCCAATCGACACCCCAAGAGACCCAGTACTTC.

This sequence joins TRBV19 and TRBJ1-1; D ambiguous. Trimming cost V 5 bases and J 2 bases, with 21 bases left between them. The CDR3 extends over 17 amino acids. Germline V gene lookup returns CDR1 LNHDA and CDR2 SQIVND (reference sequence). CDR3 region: CASSPASRTSSNTEAFF. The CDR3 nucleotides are TGTGCCAGTAGTCCTGCATCCCGGACCTCTTCAAACACTGAAGCTTTCTTT.

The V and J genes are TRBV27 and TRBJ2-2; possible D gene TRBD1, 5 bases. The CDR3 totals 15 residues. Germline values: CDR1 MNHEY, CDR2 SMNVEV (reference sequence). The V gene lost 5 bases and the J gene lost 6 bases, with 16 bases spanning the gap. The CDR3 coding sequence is TGTGCCAGCAGTGCCATCGCAGGGTTGGCCGGGGAGCTGTTTTTT. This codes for CASSAIAGLAGELFF.

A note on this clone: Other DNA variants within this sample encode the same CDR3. The CDR3 coding sequence is TGCGCCAGCAGCCCTGGACAGGGTGGGTCCTACGAGCAGTACTTC. Encoded protein: CASSPGQGGSYEQYF. The chain carries TRBV5-1 and TRBJ2-7; the match to TRBD1 covers 8 bases. The CDR3 covers 15 residues. Germline V gene sequence: CDR1 SGHRS, CDR2 YFSETQ. Germline trimming cut 4 bases from V and 1 base from J; bases unmatched to any gene: 7.